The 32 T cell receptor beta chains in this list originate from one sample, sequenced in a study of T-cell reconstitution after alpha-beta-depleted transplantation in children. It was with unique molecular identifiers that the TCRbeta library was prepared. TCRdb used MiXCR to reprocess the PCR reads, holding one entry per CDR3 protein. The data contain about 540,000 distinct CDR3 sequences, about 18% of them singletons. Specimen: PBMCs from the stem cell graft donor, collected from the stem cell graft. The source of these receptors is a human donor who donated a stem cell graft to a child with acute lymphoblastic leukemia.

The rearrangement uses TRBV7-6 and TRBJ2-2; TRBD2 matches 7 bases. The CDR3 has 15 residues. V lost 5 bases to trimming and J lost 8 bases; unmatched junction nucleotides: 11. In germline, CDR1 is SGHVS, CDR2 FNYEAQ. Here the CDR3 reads CASSARTSGSGELFF. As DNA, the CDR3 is TGTGCCAGCAGCGCCAGGACTAGTGGTTCGGGGGAGCTGTTTTTT.

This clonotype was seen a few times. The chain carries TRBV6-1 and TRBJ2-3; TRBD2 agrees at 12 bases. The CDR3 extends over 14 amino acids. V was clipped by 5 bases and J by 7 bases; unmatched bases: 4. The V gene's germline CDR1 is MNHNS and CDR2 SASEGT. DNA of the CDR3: TGTGCCAGCAGTAGGACTAGCGGGACAAATACGCAGTATTTT. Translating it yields CASSRTSGTNTQYF.

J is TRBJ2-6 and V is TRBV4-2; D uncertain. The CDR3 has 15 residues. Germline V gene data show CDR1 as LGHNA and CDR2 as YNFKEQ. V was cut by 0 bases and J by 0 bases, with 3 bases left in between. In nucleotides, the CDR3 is TGTGCCAGCAGCCAAGACCTCTCTGGGGCCAACGTCCTGACTTTC. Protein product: CASSQDLSGANVLTF.

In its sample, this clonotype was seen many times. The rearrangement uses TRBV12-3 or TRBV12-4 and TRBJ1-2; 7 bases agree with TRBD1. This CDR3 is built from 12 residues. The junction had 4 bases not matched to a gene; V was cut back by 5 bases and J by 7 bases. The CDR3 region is CASSPDRAGYTF. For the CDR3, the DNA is TGTGCCAGCAGTCCCGACAGGGCTGGCTACACCTTC.

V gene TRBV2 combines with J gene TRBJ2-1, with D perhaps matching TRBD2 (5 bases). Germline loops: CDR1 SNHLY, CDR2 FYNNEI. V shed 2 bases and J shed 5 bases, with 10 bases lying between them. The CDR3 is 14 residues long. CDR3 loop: CASSEPLAHNEQFF. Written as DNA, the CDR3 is TGTGCCAGCAGTGAACCTCTAGCCCACAATGAGCAGTTCTTC.

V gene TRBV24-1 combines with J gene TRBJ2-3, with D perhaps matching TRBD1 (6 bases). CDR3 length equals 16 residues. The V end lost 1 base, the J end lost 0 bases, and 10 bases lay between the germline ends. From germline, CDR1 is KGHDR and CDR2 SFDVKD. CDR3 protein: CATSDFRGVSTDTQYF. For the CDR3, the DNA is TGTGCCACCAGTGATTTCAGGGGCGTCAGCACAGATACGCAGTATTTT.

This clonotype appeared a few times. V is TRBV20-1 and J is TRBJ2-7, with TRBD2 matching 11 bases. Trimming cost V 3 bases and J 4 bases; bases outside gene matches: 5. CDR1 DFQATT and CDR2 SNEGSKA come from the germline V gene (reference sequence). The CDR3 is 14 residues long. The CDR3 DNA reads TGCAGTGCTAGGTCCGGGACTAGCGGATACGAGCAGTACTTC. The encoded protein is CSARSGTSGYEQYF.

In DNA, the CDR3 is TGTGCCAGCAGTACCCTAGCGGGAGGCCTCGGGAACGAGCAGTACTTC. It translates to CASSTLAGGLGNEQYF. J is TRBJ2-7 and V is TRBV6-1, with 11 bases that match TRBD2. The germline V gene encodes CDR1 MNHNS and CDR2 SASEGT. V lost 5 bases to trimming and J lost 5 bases; unmatched junction nucleotides: 11. This CDR3 is 16 amino acids long.

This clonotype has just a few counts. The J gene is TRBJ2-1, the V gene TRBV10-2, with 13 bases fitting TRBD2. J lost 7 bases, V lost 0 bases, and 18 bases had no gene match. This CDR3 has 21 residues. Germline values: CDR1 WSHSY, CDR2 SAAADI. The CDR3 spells CASSESADQGWTSGSWNEQFF. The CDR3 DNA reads TGCGCCAGCAGTGAGTCGGCCGATCAGGGATGGACTAGCGGGAGTTGGAATGAGCAGTTCTTC.

CDR3 DNA: TGCAGTGCTAGAGGTGGGACAGGGGGTCAGCCCCAGCATTTT. The encoded protein is CSARGGTGGQPQHF. This sequence joins TRBV20-1 and TRBJ1-5, with 11 positions matching TRBD1. There are 14 residues in the CDR3. Germline-derived CDR1 and CDR2 are DFQATT and SNEGSKA (reference sequence). J gave up 6 bases and V 1 base, and 2 bases lay outside the gene matches.

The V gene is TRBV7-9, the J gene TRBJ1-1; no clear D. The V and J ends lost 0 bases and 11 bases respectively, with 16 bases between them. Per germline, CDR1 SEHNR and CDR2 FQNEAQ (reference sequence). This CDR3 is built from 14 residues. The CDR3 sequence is CASSLAGSLVEAFF. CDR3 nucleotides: TGTGCCAGCAGCTTAGCAGGATCCCTTGTGGAGGCTTTCTTT.

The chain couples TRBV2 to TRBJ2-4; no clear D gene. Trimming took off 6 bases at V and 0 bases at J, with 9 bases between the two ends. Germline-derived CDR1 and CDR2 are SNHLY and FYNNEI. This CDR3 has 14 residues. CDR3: CASRADGAKNIQYF. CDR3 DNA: TGTGCCAGCAGAGCCGACGGAGCCAAAAACATTCAGTACTTC.

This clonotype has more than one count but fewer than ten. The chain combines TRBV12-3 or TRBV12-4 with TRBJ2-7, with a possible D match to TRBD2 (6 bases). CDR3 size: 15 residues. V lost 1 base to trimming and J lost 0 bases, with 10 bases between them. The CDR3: CASSLGYGSSYEQYF. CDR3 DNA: TGTGCCAGCAGTTTAGGGTACGGGAGCTCCTACGAGCAGTACTTC.

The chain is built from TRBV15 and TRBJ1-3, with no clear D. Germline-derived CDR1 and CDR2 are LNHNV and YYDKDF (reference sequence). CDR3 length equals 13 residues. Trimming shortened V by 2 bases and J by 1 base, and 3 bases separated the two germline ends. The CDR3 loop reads CATSRTSGNTIYF. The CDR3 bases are TGTGCCACCAGCAGAACGTCTGGAAACACCATATATTTT.

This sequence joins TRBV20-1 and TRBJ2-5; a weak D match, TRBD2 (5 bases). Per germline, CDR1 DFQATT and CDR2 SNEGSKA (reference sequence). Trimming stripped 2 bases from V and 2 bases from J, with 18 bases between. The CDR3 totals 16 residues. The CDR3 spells CSARPIRALGQETQYF. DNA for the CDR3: TGCAGTGCTAGACCTATTAGGGCACTAGGACAAGAGACCCAGTACTTC.

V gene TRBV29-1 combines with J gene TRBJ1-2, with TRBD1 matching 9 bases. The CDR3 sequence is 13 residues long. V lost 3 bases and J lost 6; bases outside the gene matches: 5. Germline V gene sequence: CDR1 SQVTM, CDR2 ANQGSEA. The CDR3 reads CSVERDRVDGYTF. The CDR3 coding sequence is TGCAGCGTTGAGCGGGACAGGGTGGATGGCTACACCTTC.

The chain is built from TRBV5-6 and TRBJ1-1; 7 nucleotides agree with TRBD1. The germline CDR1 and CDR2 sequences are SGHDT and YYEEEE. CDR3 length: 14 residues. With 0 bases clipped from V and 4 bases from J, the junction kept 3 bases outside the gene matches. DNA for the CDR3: TGTGCCAGCAGCTTGGGACCAGGGGGCACTGAAGCTTTCTTT. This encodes CASSLGPGGTEAFF.

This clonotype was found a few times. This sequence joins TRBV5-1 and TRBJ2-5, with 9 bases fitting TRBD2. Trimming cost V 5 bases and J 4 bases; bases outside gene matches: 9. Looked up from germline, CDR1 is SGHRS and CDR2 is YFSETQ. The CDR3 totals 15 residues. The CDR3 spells CASRTTLAGVETQYF. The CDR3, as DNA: TGCGCCAGCAGAACGACACTAGCGGGCGTAGAGACCCAGTACTTC.

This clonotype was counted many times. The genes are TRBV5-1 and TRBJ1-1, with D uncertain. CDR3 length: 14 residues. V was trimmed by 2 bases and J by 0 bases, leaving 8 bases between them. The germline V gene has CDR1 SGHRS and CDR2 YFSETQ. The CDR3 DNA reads TGCGCCAGCAGCTTAATCAGTCTGAACACTGAAGCTTTCTTT. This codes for CASSLISLNTEAFF.

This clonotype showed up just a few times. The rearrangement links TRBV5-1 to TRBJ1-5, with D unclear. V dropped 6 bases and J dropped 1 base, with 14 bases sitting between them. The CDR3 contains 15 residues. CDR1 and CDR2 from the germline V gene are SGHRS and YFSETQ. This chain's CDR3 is CASTPWGGSNQPQHF. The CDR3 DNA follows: TGCGCCAGCACTCCCTGGGGTGGGAGCAATCAGCCCCAGCATTTT.

The CDR3 region has the DNA TGCAGCGTTGAAGATCCCGAGGGGACAGGGGTTGAAGCTTTCTTT. Protein: CSVEDPEGTGVEAFF. The chain couples TRBV29-1 to TRBJ1-1, with TRBD1 identical over 10 bases. Germline trimming cut 0 bases from V and 7 bases from J; bases unmatched to any gene: 8. The germline V gene encodes CDR1 SQVTM and CDR2 ANQGSEA. CDR3 size: 15 residues.

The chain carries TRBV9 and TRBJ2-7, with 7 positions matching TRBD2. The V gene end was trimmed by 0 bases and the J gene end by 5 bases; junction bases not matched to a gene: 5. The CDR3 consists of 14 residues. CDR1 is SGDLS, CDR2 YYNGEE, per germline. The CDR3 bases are TGTGCCAGCAGCGTAGAAGGCGGGAGCCACGAGCAGTACTTC. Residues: CASSVEGGSHEQYF. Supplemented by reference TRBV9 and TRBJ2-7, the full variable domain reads DSGVTQTPKHLITATGQRVTLRCSPRSGDLSVYWYQQSLDQGLQFLIQYYNGEERAKGNILERFSAQQFPDLHSELNLSSLELGDSALYFCASSVEGGSHEQYFGPGTRLTVT.

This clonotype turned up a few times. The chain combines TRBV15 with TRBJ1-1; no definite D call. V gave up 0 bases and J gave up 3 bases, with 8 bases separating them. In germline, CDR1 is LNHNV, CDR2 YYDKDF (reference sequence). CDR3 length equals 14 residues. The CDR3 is CATSRDRQDTEAFF. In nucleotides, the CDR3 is TGTGCCACCAGCAGAGATCGGCAGGACACTGAAGCTTTCTTT.

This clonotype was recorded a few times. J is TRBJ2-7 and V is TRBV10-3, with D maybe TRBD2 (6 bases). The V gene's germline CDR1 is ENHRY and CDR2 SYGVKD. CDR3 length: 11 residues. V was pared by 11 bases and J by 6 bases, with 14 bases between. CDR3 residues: CAGGTAGEQYF. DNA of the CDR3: TGTGCCGGAGGGACCGCGGGCGAGCAGTACTTC.

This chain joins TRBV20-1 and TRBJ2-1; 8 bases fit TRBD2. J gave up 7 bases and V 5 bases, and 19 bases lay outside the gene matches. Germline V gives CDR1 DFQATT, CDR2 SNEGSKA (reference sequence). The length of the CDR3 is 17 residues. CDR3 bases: TGCAGTGCTCGGACTAGCTCGAGGGGCTCCTACAATAATGAGCAGTTCTTC. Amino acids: CSARTSSRGSYNNEQFF.

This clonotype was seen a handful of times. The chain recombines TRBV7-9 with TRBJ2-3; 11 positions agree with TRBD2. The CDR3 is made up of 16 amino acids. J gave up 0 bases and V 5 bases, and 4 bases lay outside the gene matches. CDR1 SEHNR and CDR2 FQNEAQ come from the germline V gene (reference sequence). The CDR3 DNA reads TGTGCCAGCAGCCACGGGACTAGCGGTAGCACAGATACGCAGTATTTT. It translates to CASSHGTSGSTDTQYF.

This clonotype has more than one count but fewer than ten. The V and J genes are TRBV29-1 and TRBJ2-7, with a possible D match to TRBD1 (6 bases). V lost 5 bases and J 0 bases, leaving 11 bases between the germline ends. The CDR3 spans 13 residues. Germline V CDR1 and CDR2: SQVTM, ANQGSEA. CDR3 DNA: TGCAGCGTTACGGCAGGGGACTCCTACGAGCAGTACTTC. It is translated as CSVTAGDSYEQYF.

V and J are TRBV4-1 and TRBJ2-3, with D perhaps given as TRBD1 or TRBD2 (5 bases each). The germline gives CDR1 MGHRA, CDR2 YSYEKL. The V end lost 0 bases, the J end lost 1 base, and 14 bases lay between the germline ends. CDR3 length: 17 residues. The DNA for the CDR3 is TGCGCCAGCAGCCAAGATGGTGGGGGTAGTGGCACAGATACGCAGTATTTT. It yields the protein CASSQDGGGSGTDTQYF.

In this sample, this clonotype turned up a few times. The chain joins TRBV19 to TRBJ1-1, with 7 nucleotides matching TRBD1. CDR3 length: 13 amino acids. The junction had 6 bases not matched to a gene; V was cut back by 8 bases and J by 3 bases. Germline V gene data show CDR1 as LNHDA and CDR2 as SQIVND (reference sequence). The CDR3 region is CASGNTGDTEAFF. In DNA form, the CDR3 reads TGTGCCAGTGGTAACACAGGGGACACTGAAGCTTTCTTT.

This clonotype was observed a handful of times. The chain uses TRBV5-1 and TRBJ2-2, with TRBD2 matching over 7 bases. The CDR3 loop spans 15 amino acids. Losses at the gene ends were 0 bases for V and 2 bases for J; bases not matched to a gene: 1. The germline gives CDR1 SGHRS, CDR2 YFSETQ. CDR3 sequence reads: CASSLGGLNTGELFF. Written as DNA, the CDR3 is TGCGCCAGCAGCTTGGGGGGACTAAACACCGGGGAGCTGTTTTTT.

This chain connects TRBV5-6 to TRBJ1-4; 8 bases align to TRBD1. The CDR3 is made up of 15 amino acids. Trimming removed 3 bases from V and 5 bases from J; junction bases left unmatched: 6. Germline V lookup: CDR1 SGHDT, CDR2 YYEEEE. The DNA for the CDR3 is TGTGCCAGCAGCTGGTGGACAGGGATAAATGAAAAACTGTTTTTT. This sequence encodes CASSWWTGINEKLFF.

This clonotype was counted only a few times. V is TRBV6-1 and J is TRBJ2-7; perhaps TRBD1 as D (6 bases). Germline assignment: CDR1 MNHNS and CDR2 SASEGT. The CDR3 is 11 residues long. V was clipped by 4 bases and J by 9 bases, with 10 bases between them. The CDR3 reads CASSVGGAQYF. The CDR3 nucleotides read TGTGCCAGCAGTGTTGGGGGCGCGCAGTACTTC.